The 10 T cell receptor beta chains below all came from one sample that was sequenced in a study of regulatory T cells in long-lasting Graves disease. Time point meaning: newly diagnosed GD, antithyroid drugs for less than 3 months. Scientists built the TCR library using RNA that was extracted from PBMCs. Construction of TCR beta libraries relied on iRepertoire HTBI primers and on Arm-PCR targeting CDR3 regions. TCRdb called the multiplex PCR reads again in MiXCR, with one record for every CDR3 protein. The table includes about 500,000 distinct CDR3 sequences, more than 10% detected once. The data also belong to a second study, concerning T cells in Graves' hyperthyroidism and ophthalmopathy.

Sequencing was performed on peripheral blood mononuclear cells (PBMCs), taken at new diagnosis, from a patient treated with antithyroid drugs. The receptor source for this set is a woman under 40 with Graves disease.

This clonotype was detected ten times or more. J is TRBJ2-3 and V is TRBV2; 8 bases fit TRBD2. The V gene's germline CDR1 is SNHLY and CDR2 FYNNEI. The CDR3 extends over 14 amino acids. V lost 7 bases and J lost 3; bases outside the gene matches: 6. CDR3 DNA sequence: TGTGCCAGCAACCAAGCGGGAGTAACAGATACGCAGTATTTT. The encoded protein is CASNQAGVTDTQYF.

Many counts were recorded for this clonotype. V gene TRBV6-5 combines with J gene TRBJ2-5; 12 positions match TRBD2. This CDR3 spans 15 amino acids. In germline, CDR1 is MNHEY, CDR2 SVGAGI. Unmatched junction bases numbered 3, after V lost 2 bases and J lost 5 bases. The DNA for the CDR3 is TGTGCCAGCAGTTACGGGACTAGCGGGTCGGAGACCCAGTACTTC. Protein: CASSYGTSGSETQYF.

A few counts support this clonotype. The rearrangement links TRBV7-2 to TRBJ1-2, with D unclear. In germline, CDR1 is SGHTA, CDR2 FQGNSA. The CDR3 covers 14 residues. The V and J ends lost 7 bases and 2 bases respectively, with 14 bases between them. The CDR3 spells CASTKLYQNYGYTF. The CDR3 DNA sequence: TGTGCCAGCACCAAGCTCTACCAGAACTATGGCTACACCTTC.

The rearrangement links TRBV30 to TRBJ2-6; 12 positions agree with TRBD2. This CDR3 contains 17 residues. V lost 1 base, J lost 4 bases, and 5 bases stayed unmatched. Germline V gene data show CDR1 as GTSNPN and CDR2 as SVGIG (reference sequence). The CDR3 coding sequence is TGTGCCTGGAGTGGCGGACTAGCGGGGCCCGGGGCCAACGTCCTGACTTTC. Residues: CAWSGGLAGPGANVLTF.

This clonotype was counted ten times or more. V and J are TRBV6-1 and TRBJ2-3, with 7 bases that match TRBD1. Per germline, CDR1 MNHNS and CDR2 SASEGT. The CDR3 covers 14 residues. V lost 11 bases and J lost 1; bases outside the gene matches: 9. CDR3 nucleotide sequence: TGTGCCGGATCAGGGGGTATCGGCACAGATACGCAGTATTTT. Translating it yields CAGSGGIGTDTQYF.

The chain employs TRBV19 and TRBJ1-4; 9 bases fit TRBD1. Germline V lookup: CDR1 LNHDA, CDR2 SQIVND (reference sequence). V lost 5 bases and J lost 0; bases outside the gene matches: 4. The CDR3 extends over 16 amino acids. CDR3 in amino acids: CASSHTGGPTNEKLFF. The CDR3 nucleotides are TGTGCCAGTAGTCACACAGGGGGCCCAACTAATGAAAAACTGTTTTTT.

This clonotype was picked up many times. This sequence joins TRBV5-5 and TRBJ2-2; 7 positions match TRBD1. Germline lookup yields CDR1 SGHKS and CDR2 YYEKEE (reference sequence). Trimming at V came to 4 bases and at J to 8 bases, leaving 11 bases not matched to a gene. CDR3 size: 15 residues. The CDR3: CASSPHQGVGGELFF. The DNA for the CDR3 is TGTGCCAGCAGCCCTCATCAGGGGGTAGGAGGGGAGCTGTTTTTT.

This clonotype was seen at least ten times. This chain uses TRBV27 with TRBJ1-6; 9 bases line up with TRBD1. Trimming at V came to 8 bases and at J to 6 bases, leaving 8 bases not matched to a gene. The CDR3 is 15 residues long. Germline assignment: CDR1 MNHEY and CDR2 SMNVEV (reference sequence). CDR3 in amino acids: CASHPGQGLNSPLHF. CDR3 in DNA: TGTGCCAGCCACCCGGGACAGGGCCTTAATTCACCCCTCCACTTT.

The rearrangement links TRBV6-5 to TRBJ2-3; 7 bases are a match to TRBD2. Germline trimming cut 4 bases from V and 2 bases from J; bases unmatched to any gene: 6. The germline V gene has CDR1 MNHEY and CDR2 SVGAGI. The CDR3 consists of 15 residues. CDR3 in DNA: TGTGCCAGCAGTTGGGCTAGCGGTTACACAGATACGCAGTATTTT. As protein: CASSWASGYTDTQYF.

In its sample, this clonotype was seen many times. The chain employs TRBV11-2 and TRBJ2-5, with D perhaps TRBD1 (6 bases). V lost 2 bases to trimming and J lost 0 bases, with 10 bases between them. In germline, CDR1 is SGHAT, CDR2 FQNNGV. This CDR3 contains 15 residues. The DNA for the CDR3 is TGTGCCAGCAGCTTAAACACAGGGAACCAAGAGACCCAGTACTTC. Protein sequence: CASSLNTGNQETQYF.